Sequencing of this TCR beta chain was carried out in a study of blood T cell repertoires in COVID-19. Germline-derived CDR1 and CDR2 are KGHDR and SFDVKD. This CDR3 comprises 13 residues. Germline trimming cut 7 bases from V and 3 bases from J; bases unmatched to any gene: 2. The study recruited people aged about 18 to 90 years across approximately 23 US areas. This clone was seen a handful of times. Assay: immunoSEQ multiplex PCR; the TCRdb copy retains only in-frame clones and omits some. The sample contains roughly 41,000 clones, about 88% of which appear only once. This clonotype was sampled from a woman aged 50 to 65 who had recovered from COVID-19. V gene TRBV24-1 combines with J gene TRBJ1-5; 7 bases match TRBD1. Input material: PBMCs or T cells enriched from blood (not recorded which). The CDR3 region is CATRQGLNQPQHF. The CDR3 DNA reads as TGTGCCACCAGACAGGGGCTCAATCAGCCCCAGCATTTT.